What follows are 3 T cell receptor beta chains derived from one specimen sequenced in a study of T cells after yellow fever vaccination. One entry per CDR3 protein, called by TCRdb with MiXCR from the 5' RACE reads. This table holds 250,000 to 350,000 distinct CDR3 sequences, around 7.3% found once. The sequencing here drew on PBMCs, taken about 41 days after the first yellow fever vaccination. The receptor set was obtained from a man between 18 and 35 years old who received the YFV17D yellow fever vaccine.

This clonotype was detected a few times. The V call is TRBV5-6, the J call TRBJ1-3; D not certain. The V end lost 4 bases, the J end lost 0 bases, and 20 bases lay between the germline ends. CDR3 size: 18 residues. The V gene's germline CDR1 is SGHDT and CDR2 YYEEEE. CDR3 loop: CASSPGSGAQYSGNTIYF. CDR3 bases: TGTGCCAGCAGCCCCGGGAGTGGAGCTCAATACTCTGGAAACACCATATATTTT. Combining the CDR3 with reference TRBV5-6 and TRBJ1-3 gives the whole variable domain DAGVTQSPTHLIKTRGQQVTLRCSPKSGHDTVSWYQQALGQGPQFIFQYYEEEERQRGNFPDRFSGHQFPNYSSELNVNALLLGDSALYLCASSPGSGAQYSGNTIYFGEGSWLTVV.

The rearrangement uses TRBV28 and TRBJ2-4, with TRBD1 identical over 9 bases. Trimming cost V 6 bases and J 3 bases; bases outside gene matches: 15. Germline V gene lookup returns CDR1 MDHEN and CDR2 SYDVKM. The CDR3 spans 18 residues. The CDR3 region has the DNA TGTGCCAGCAGCCCCCGTCCCGGGACAGGGTCGGGCAAAAACATTCAGTACTTC. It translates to CASSPRPGTGSGKNIQYF.

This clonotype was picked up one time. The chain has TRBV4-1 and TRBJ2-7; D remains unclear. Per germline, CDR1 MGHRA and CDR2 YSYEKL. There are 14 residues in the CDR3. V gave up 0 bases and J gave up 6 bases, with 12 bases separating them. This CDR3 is CASSQDWAAFEQYF. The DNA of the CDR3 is TGCGCCAGCAGCCAAGATTGGGCGGCGTTCGAGCAGTACTTC.